The 9 T cell receptor beta chains below all came from one sample that was sequenced in a study of shared clonotypes between healthy human individuals. Method: immunoSEQ multiplex PCR; TCRdb's copy keeps in-frame clones and lacks some. The table shows 2 million to 2.5 million clones, with over 85% occurring only once. Specimen: naive CD4+ T cells from PBMCs. Subset in this sample: CD45RA+ positively selected. These receptors came from a man aged 18 to 30 in good health. Some clones in this sample may be carry-over from other donors' samples.

V is TRBV29-1 and J is TRBJ2-5; D might be TRBD2 (5 bases). V was shortened by 7 bases and J by 5 bases, with 17 bases between the two germline ends. The CDR3 runs to 13 residues. Germline V gives CDR1 SQVTM, CDR2 ANQGSEA. Here the CDR3 reads CSADGDFGETQYF. Here the CDR3 DNA reads TGCAGCGCCGACGGGGATTTTGGGGAGACCCAGTACTTC.

Here the CDR3 DNA reads TGTGCCAGCAGTTTATCGCCACGGAGAGACAACAATGAGCAGTTCTTC. Translation gives CASSLSPRRDNNEQFF. The chain is built from TRBV27 and TRBJ2-1; D is ambiguous. Trimming pared 0 bases from V and 5 bases from J, leaving 14 bases between. CDR1 and CDR2 from the germline V gene are MNHEY and SMNVEV (reference sequence). The CDR3 consists of 16 residues.

This chain uses TRBV25-1 with TRBJ2-1; 7 nucleotides line up with TRBD1. Germline V lookup: CDR1 MGHDK, CDR2 SYGVNS. V lost 3 bases and J lost 3; bases outside the gene matches: 8. The CDR3 covers 16 residues. The CDR3 DNA follows: TGTGCCAGCAGTGACCCCAGGGGGACCGGCTACAATGAGCAGTTCTTC. It yields the protein CASSDPRGTGYNEQFF.

The chain has TRBV15 and TRBJ1-1; TRBD1 matches 8 bases. V was clipped by 10 bases and J by 3 bases; unmatched bases: 10. CDR3 length: 14 amino acids. Germline CDR1 reads LNHNV; CDR2 reads YYDKDF (reference sequence). The CDR3 region is CARDPGQEDTEAFF. CDR3 coding DNA: TGTGCCAGGGACCCGGGACAGGAGGACACTGAAGCTTTCTTT.

Written as DNA, the CDR3 is TGTGCCAGCTCACCCCACCCCTTAAAAAACATTCAGTACTTC. Protein product: CASSPHPLKNIQYF. The chain combines TRBV18 with TRBJ2-4, with D hard to call. The germline gives CDR1 KGHSH, CDR2 LQKENI. The V end was cut by 3 bases, the J end by 4 bases, with 10 bases between. The CDR3 length is 14 residues.

The V gene is TRBV7-9, the J gene TRBJ2-1; the match to TRBD1 covers 7 bases. The V gene's germline CDR1 is SEHNR and CDR2 FQNEAQ (reference sequence). The CDR3 has 19 amino acids. V lost 5 bases and J lost 5; bases outside the gene matches: 21. The CDR3 spells CASSPGWLQGPKLHNEQFF. CDR3 in DNA: TGTGCCAGCAGCCCTGGCTGGTTACAGGGGCCGAAACTACACAATGAGCAGTTCTTC.

This chain's CDR3 is CASSPLGTAMDEQFF. The CDR3, as DNA: TGTGCCAGCTCACCCCTAGGGACGGCGATGGATGAGCAGTTCTTC. The chain joins TRBV18 to TRBJ2-1; possibly TRBD1 or TRBD2 for D (5 bases each). Germline V gene sequence: CDR1 KGHSH, CDR2 LQKENI. The germline V and J ends were trimmed by 3 bases and 8 bases, with 17 bases remaining between them. The CDR3 has 15 residues. Together with reference TRBV18 and TRBJ2-1, the CDR3 gives the full variable domain: NAGVMQNPRHLVRRRGQEARLRCSPMKGHSHVYWYRQLPEEGLKFMVYLQKENIIDESGMPKERFSAEFPKEGPSILRIQQVVRGDSAAYFCASSPLGTAMDEQFFGPGTRLTVL.

V gene TRBV4-2 combines with J gene TRBJ1-1, with a tentative D call TRBD1 (5 bases). The CDR3 runs 13 residues. Germline values: CDR1 LGHNA, CDR2 YNFKEQ. The ends were cut back, 0 bases at V and 11 bases at J, with 13 bases in the middle. CDR3 sequence (DNA): TGTGCCAGCAGCCAAGACCGGGGGTTTAACGCTTTCTTT. Translated: CASSQDRGFNAFF.

About this clone: Other DNA sequences of this sample code for an identical CDR3. The rearrangement uses TRBV9 and TRBJ2-3, with D unclear. V shed 0 bases and J shed 6 bases, with 5 bases lying between them. The CDR3 runs 12 residues. The germline V gene encodes CDR1 SGDLS and CDR2 YYNGEE. CDR3 sequence reads: CASSVGRDTQYF. The CDR3 DNA is TGTGCCAGCAGCGTAGGAAGGGATACGCAGTATTTT.